What follows are 13 T cell receptor beta chains derived from one specimen sequenced in a study of pediatric ulcerative colitis. This table comes from immunoSEQ multiplex PCR, and its TCRdb copy is limited to in-frame clones, with some not included. The sample shows approximately 14,000 clones, just under 90% of them seen only once. Sequenced material: blood. These receptors came from a boy between 10 and 17 years old with moderate ulcerative colitis.

The chain employs TRBV7-8 and TRBJ1-3; D is perhaps TRBD1 (5 bases). This CDR3 has 16 amino acids. V lost 1 base, J lost 0 bases, and 10 bases lay in between. Germline assignment: CDR1 SGHVS and CDR2 FQNEAQ. This CDR3 is CASSLEGGASGNTIYF. In DNA form, the CDR3 reads TGTGCCAGCAGCTTAGAGGGAGGGGCCTCTGGAAACACCATATATTTT.

The V call is TRBV28, the J call TRBJ2-6; D is perhaps TRBD1 (6 bases). CDR3 size: 15 residues. Germline V lookup: CDR1 MDHEN, CDR2 SYDVKM. Trimming stripped 1 base from V and 2 bases from J, with 6 bases between. The CDR3 reads CASSLSGAGANVLTF. The CDR3 DNA reads TGTGCCAGCAGTTTATCAGGGGCTGGGGCCAACGTCCTGACTTTC.

The J gene is TRBJ2-1, the V gene TRBV9, with no clear D. The CDR3 covers 13 residues. V dropped 2 bases and J dropped 6 bases, with 9 bases sitting between them. The germline V gene has CDR1 SGDLS and CDR2 YYNGEE. The chain's CDR3 is CASSVSPVNEQFF. CDR3 nucleotides: TGTGCCAGCAGCGTGAGTCCAGTCAATGAGCAGTTCTTC. The full variable domain, with the rest looked up from reference TRBV9 and TRBJ2-1, is DSGVTQTPKHLITATGQRVTLRCSPRSGDLSVYWYQQSLDQGLQFLIQYYNGEERAKGNILERFSAQQFPDLHSELNLSSLELGDSALYFCASSVSPVNEQFFGPGTRLTVL.

This clone was seen a single time. V usage is TRBV13 and J usage is TRBJ2-3, with a weak D call TRBD2 (5 bases). This CDR3 region has 14 residues. Germline V lookup: CDR1 PRHDT, CDR2 FYEKMQ (reference sequence). V was cut by 8 bases and J by 4 bases, with 16 bases left in between. The DNA of the CDR3 is TGTGCCAGCTCTGAGGGCAGGTCTGCAGATACGCAGTATTTT. It translates to CASSEGRSADTQYF. Combining the CDR3 with reference TRBV13 and TRBJ2-3 gives the whole variable domain AAGVIQSPRHLIKEKRETATLKCYPIPRHDTVYWYQQGPGQDPQFLISFYEKMQSDKGSIPDRFSAQQFSDYHSELNMSSLELGDSALYFCASSEGRSADTQYFGPGTRLTVL.

J is TRBJ1-4 and V is TRBV4-2; 7 positions match TRBD1. CDR1 and CDR2 (germline): LGHNA, YNFKEQ. The J segment lost 0 bases and the V segment lost 1 base, leaving 2 bases of the junction unmatched. The CDR3 sequence is 16 residues long. CDR3 bases: TGTGCCAGCAGCCAAGGAGGGGGCCCAACTAATGAAAAACTGTTTTTT. Amino acid sequence: CASSQGGGPTNEKLFF.

Only one count was recorded for this clone. The CDR3 is CASSLAGTSRRRNTNYEQYF. In DNA form, the CDR3 reads TGCGCCAGCAGCTTGGCCGGTACATCACGGCGCCGAAACACCAATTACGAGCAGTACTTC. The chain couples TRBV5-1 to TRBJ2-7; D gene uncertain. The CDR3 contains 20 residues. Deletions cut 0 bases from V and 4 bases from J, with 29 bases between. The germline gives CDR1 SGHRS, CDR2 YFSETQ. The full variable domain, its missing parts supplied by reference TRBV5-1 and TRBJ2-7, is KAGVTQTPRYLIKTRGQQVTLSCSPISGHRSVSWYQQTPGQGLQFLFEYFSETQRNKGNFPGRFSGRQFSNSRSEMNVSTLELGDSALYLCASSLAGTSRRRNTNYEQYFGPGTRLTVT.

The chain is built from TRBV12-5 and TRBJ2-3; D might be TRBD2 (6 bases). CDR3 size: 14 residues. V shed 6 bases and J shed 5 bases, with 15 bases lying between them. CDR1 is LGHNT and CDR2 is FRNRAP in the germline V gene. The chain's CDR3 is CASGRDSVIDTQYF. CDR3 nucleotide sequence: TGTGCTAGTGGCCGGGACTCGGTCATAGATACGCAGTATTTT.

In regard to this clone: At one of its ends the junction is not consistent with the germline gene, which may arise from a read error. The chain uses TRBV25-1 and TRBJ1-1; D is unresolved. This CDR3 comprises 14 residues. Germline V gene sequence: CDR1 MGHDK, CDR2 SYGVNS. CDR3 bases: TGTGCCAGCAGTGAGCCCTCAGGACGGACGCTGTGGTCCTTT. Translated: CASSEPSGRTLWSF.

V gene TRBV5-5 combines with J gene TRBJ1-5; 11 bases align to TRBD1. Per germline, CDR1 SGHKS and CDR2 YYEKEE (reference sequence). This CDR3 has 17 amino acids. Unmatched junction bases numbered 9, after V lost 2 bases and J lost 5 bases. The CDR3 loop is CASSLGTGGGRHQPQHF. The CDR3 DNA reads TGTGCCAGCAGCTTAGGGACAGGGGGAGGGAGGCATCAGCCCCAGCATTTT. The full variable domain, completed using reference TRBV5-5 and TRBJ1-5, is DAGVTQSPTHLIKTRGQQVTLRCSPISGHKSVSWYQQVLGQGPQFIFQYYEKEERGRGNFPDRFSARQFPNYSSELNVNALLLGDSALYLCASSLGTGGGRHQPQHFGDGTRLSIL.

This clone was found once. The chain carries TRBV4-3 and TRBJ2-2; weak D call: TRBD1 (5 bases). Germline V lookup: CDR1 LGHNA, CDR2 YSLEER. Trimming stripped 3 bases from V and 1 base from J, with 9 bases between. This CDR3 has 15 amino acids. The CDR3, as DNA: TGCGCCAGCAGCCATAACAGGAGGAACACCGGGGAGCTGTTTTTT. It is translated as CASSHNRRNTGELFF.

The V and J genes are TRBV11-2 and TRBJ2-1, with D uncertain. CDR1 and CDR2 from the germline V gene are SGHAT and FQNNGV. The CDR3 covers 14 residues. Between the trimmed V and J ends, which lost 4 bases and 4 bases, there was a span of 11 bases. The CDR3 loop reads CASSSSLFYNEQFF. CDR3 DNA sequence: TGTGCCAGCAGCTCCAGCTTATTTTACAATGAGCAGTTCTTC.

The count of this clone is one. The chain uses TRBV11-3 and TRBJ2-7; no firm D call. Germline CDR1 is SGHNT and CDR2 is YENEEA. V lost 3 bases, J lost 7 bases, and 10 bases lay in between. This CDR3 region has 12 residues. CDR3 nucleotides: TGTGCCAGCAGCTTGAGCCTGTTAGAGCAGTACTTC. This gives the protein CASSLSLLEQYF.

The chain combines TRBV7-9 with TRBJ2-1; 12 bases fit TRBD2. The CDR3 totals 15 residues. In germline, CDR1 is SEHNR, CDR2 FQNEAQ (reference sequence). J was trimmed by 4 bases and V by 5 bases; bases with no gene match: 3. DNA for the CDR3: TGTGCCAGCAGCCCAGGACTAGCGGGATACAATGAGCAGTTCTTC. Translated: CASSPGLAGYNEQFF.